In its sample, the clone carrying this T cell receptor (beta chain) was seen once. Its antigen is undetermined. The study ran its PCR with 60 Vbeta and 13 Jbeta primers. Data came from immunoSEQ multiplex PCR; TCRdb stores just in-frame clones and leaves some out. The profile shows about 140,000 clones, 79% of them singletons. The sample comes from a study of cytomegalovirus exposure and HLA in healthy donors. Study outcomes and limitations: A link between a missense DCLRE1C variant and TCR beta V- and J-gene trimming emerged from a later analysis. For most TCR sequences rarity was the rule, although some public TCRs occurred in many donors.

The V segment lost 3 bases and the J segment 10 bases; nucleotides outside the gene matches: 9. Germline V gives CDR1 GTSNPN, CDR2 SVGIG (reference sequence). The CDR3 is made up of 14 amino acids. This TCR was sampled from a man aged 18 to 29 in good health and CMV-seronegative. Sequencing input: PBMCs. The rearrangement links TRBV30 to TRBJ1-6; 7 bases fit TRBD1. Here the CDR3 reads CAWRWDRVKSPLHF. The CDR3, as DNA: TGTGCCTGGAGATGGGACAGAGTAAAATCACCCCTCCACTTT.